Below are 12 T cell receptor beta chains sequenced from a single sample in a study of CD8+ T cells in alopecia areata. Described treatment: oral pan-JAK inhibitor, 5-10 mg twice daily. The authors extracted RNA and reverse transcribed it into cDNA as the sequencing template. Data came from immunoSEQ multiplex PCR; TCRdb stores just in-frame clones and leaves some out. Of around 290,000 clones in the sample, 55% to 70% are singletons; the top ten hold under 2%. The specimen comprised CD4+ T cells sorted from blood, sampled at week 24, from a patient treated with tofacitinib. The receptors were sampled from a human donor with alopecia areata.

The V and J genes are TRBV30 and TRBJ1-2; 7 nucleotides match TRBD1. After removal of 3 bases from V and 5 bases from J, the junction contained 6 bases not matched to a gene. This CDR3 has 13 amino acids. Looked up from germline, CDR1 is GTSNPN and CDR2 is SVGIG (reference sequence). CDR3 amino acids: CAWRTGWGYGYTF. The DNA for the CDR3 is TGTGCCTGGAGGACAGGGTGGGGGTATGGCTACACCTTC.

In this sample, this clone turned up a few times. The chain links TRBV28 to TRBJ2-3; D remains unclear. This CDR3 is built from 14 residues. V lost 6 bases and J 2 bases, leaving 12 bases between the germline ends. Germline V CDR1 and CDR2: MDHEN, SYDVKM. The CDR3 DNA follows: TGTGCCAGCAGCCGGATCGAGGTCACAGATACGCAGTATTTT. It codes for CASSRIEVTDTQYF. Full variable domain (remainder filled in from reference TRBV28 and TRBJ2-3): DVKVTQSSRYLVKRTGEKVFLECVQDMDHENMFWYRQDPGLGLRLIYFSYDVKMKEKGDIPEGYSVSREKKERFSLILESASTNQTSMYLCASSRIEVTDTQYFGPGTRLTVL.

V usage is TRBV27 and J usage is TRBJ2-7, with D possibly being TRBD1 or TRBD2 (5 bases each). Germline V gene data show CDR1 as MNHEY and CDR2 as SMNVEV (reference sequence). Trimming cost V 6 bases and J 0 bases, with 12 bases left between them. CDR3 length: 14 amino acids. CDR3 protein: CASSPRGPSYEQYF. The CDR3 DNA follows: TGTGCCAGCAGCCCCCGGGGACCCTCCTACGAGCAGTACTTC.

Only a few counts were recorded for this clone. This chain links TRBV5-1 with TRBJ1-2; D unresolved. This CDR3 is 13 amino acids long. V lost 4 bases, J lost 5 bases, and 12 bases lay in between. CDR1 SGHRS and CDR2 YFSETQ come from the germline V gene. As DNA, the CDR3 is TGCGCCAGCAGCCCGGAGGTGGGGTATGGCTACACCTTC. Amino acid sequence: CASSPEVGYGYTF.

The J gene is TRBJ1-2, the V gene TRBV27; D remains unclear. The CDR3 totals 11 residues. Germline V gives CDR1 MNHEY, CDR2 SMNVEV (reference sequence). V was trimmed by 4 bases and J by 7 bases, leaving 7 bases between them. CDR3 loop: CASSSSSGYTF. CDR3 nucleotide sequence: TGTGCCAGCAGTTCCTCCAGTGGCTACACCTTC.

This chain links TRBV27 with TRBJ2-7; D is undetermined. The V and J ends lost 8 bases and 0 bases respectively, with 20 bases between them. This CDR3 comprises 16 residues. Germline CDR1 reads MNHEY; CDR2 reads SMNVEV (reference sequence). CDR3 nucleotides: TGTGCCAGCCGGAGTTCTGGGTCCTTCCACTCCTACGAGCAGTACTTC. As protein: CASRSSGSFHSYEQYF.

This clone was recorded a few times. V and J are TRBV29-1 and TRBJ1-2; TRBD1 matches 9 bases. The CDR3 is 14 amino acids. Germline V CDR1 and CDR2: SQVTM, ANQGSEA. J was trimmed by 11 bases and V by 2 bases; bases with no gene match: 12. CDR3 sequence (DNA): TGCAGCGTTGAATCACCGGGACAGGGATTTGAATACACCTTC. Its protein is CSVESPGQGFEYTF.

In this sample, this clone turned up a few times. This chain connects TRBV5-6 to TRBJ2-1; D gene uncertain. Trimming removed 4 bases at V and 0 bases at J, with 8 bases between. The CDR3 loop spans 14 amino acids. Germline V gene lookup returns CDR1 SGHDT and CDR2 YYEEEE. This chain's CDR3 is CASSRRRSYNEQFF. CDR3 nucleotides: TGTGCCAGCAGCCGGCGCCGCTCCTACAATGAGCAGTTCTTC.

The chain is built from TRBV4-1 and TRBJ2-1; D call uncertain. The CDR3 has 16 amino acids. CDR1 and CDR2 from the germline V gene are MGHRA and YSYEKL. Trimming took 3 bases from V and 0 from J, leaving 12 bases between them. DNA for the CDR3: TGCGCCAGCAGCCAGCCGGCTCGGAGCTCCTACAATGAGCAGTTCTTC. Translation: CASSQPARSSYNEQFF.

This clone has a handful of counts. The V and J genes are TRBV9 and TRBJ2-1, with D possibly matching TRBD1 (6 bases). The V and J ends lost 3 bases and 10 bases respectively, with 17 bases between them. The CDR3 is 14 residues long. Germline lookup yields CDR1 SGDLS and CDR2 YYNGEE. The CDR3 protein is CASSGRDIPSEQFF. For the CDR3, the DNA is TGTGCCAGCAGCGGAAGGGACATACCCAGCGAGCAGTTCTTC.

A remark on this clone: The sample carries other DNA sequences with the same CDR3. The chain uses TRBV29-1 and TRBJ2-5; 13 bases are a match to TRBD2. Germline CDR1 is SQVTM and CDR2 is ANQGSEA. This CDR3 comprises 15 residues. The ends lost 1 base at V and 7 bases at J; junction bases unmatched: 6. The CDR3 sequence is CSVEGLAGGRGTQYF. The CDR3 region has the DNA TGCAGCGTTGAAGGACTAGCGGGGGGAAGAGGGACCCAGTACTTC.

The chain carries TRBV30 and TRBJ2-2; a weak D match, TRBD2 (6 bases). Germline-derived CDR1 and CDR2 are GTSNPN and SVGIG (reference sequence). The CDR3 contains 13 residues. V was shortened by 4 bases and J by 4 bases, with 10 bases between the two germline ends. Here the CDR3 DNA reads TGTGCCTGGACAAGGGGAGGCACCGGGGAGCTGTTTTTT. Amino acid sequence: CAWTRGGTGELFF.